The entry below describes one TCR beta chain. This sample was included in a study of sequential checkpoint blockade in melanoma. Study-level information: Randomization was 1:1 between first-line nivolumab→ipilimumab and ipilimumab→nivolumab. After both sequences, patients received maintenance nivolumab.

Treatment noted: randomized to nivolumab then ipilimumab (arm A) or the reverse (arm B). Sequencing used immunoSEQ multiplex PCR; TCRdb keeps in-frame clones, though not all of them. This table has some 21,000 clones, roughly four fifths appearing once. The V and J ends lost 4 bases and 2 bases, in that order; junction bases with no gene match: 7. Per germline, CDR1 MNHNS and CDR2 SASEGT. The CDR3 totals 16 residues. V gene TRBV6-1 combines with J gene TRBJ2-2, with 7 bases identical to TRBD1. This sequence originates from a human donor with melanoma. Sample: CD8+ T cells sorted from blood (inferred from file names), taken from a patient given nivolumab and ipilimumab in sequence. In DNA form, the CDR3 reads TGTGCCAGCAGTGCCGGGACAGAGTCAAACACCGGGGAGCTGTTTTTT. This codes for CASSAGTESNTGELFF.